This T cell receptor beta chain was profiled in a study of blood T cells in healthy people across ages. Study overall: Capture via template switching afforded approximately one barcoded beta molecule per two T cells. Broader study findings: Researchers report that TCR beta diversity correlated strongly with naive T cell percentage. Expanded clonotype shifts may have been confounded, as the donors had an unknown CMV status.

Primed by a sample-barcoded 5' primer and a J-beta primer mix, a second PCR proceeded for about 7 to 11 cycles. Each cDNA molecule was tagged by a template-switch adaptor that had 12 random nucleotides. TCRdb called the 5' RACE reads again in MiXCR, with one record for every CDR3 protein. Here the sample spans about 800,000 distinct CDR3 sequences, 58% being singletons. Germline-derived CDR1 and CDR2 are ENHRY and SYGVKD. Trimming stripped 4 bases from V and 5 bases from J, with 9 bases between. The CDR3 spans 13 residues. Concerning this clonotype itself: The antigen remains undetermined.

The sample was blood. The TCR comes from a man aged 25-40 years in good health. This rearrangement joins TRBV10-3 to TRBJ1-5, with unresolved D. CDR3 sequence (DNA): TGTGCCATCAGTGGAGGTGATCATCAGCCCCAGCATTTT. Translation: CAISGGDHQPQHF.